These 8 T cell receptor beta chains were sequenced from one sample in a study of shared clonotypes between healthy human individuals. Clones were read by immunoSEQ multiplex PCR, and TCRdb kept only the in-frame ones, dropping some. The sample includes about 1,900,000 clones, about 95% of them seen just once. Naivety among CD8 cells was defined by CD45RO negativity and positive CCR7 selection, thereby excluding terminally differentiated effector memory CD45RA+ cells. Sequencing was performed on naive CD8+ T cells sorted from blood. These receptors were obtained from a man aged 18 to 29 in good health.

This clone was seen more than once but under ten times. The chain is built from TRBV11-3 and TRBJ2-7; no reliable D call. CDR3 length equals 13 residues. The germline V gene has CDR1 SGHNT and CDR2 YENEEA. V dropped 7 bases and J dropped 3 bases, with 13 bases sitting between them. The chain's CDR3 is CASKPRNGYEQYF. Here the CDR3 DNA reads TGTGCCAGCAAGCCTAGGAATGGCTACGAGCAGTACTTC.

This chain connects TRBV5-1 to TRBJ2-7; D not resolved. The CDR3 extends over 13 amino acids. From germline, CDR1 is SGHRS and CDR2 YFSETQ. V dropped 4 bases and J dropped 3 bases, with 11 bases sitting between them. The CDR3 loop is CASSPNPGYEQYF. CDR3 in DNA: TGCGCCAGCAGCCCGAACCCCGGCTACGAGCAGTACTTC.

V gene TRBV18 combines with J gene TRBJ2-7; 9 positions agree with TRBD1. Germline V gene sequence: CDR1 KGHSH, CDR2 LQKENI. The V gene end was trimmed by 6 bases and the J gene end by 3 bases; junction bases not matched to a gene: 9. This CDR3 spans 15 amino acids. CDR3 region: CASSYAGTGLYEQYF. The CDR3 bases are TGTGCCAGCTCGTACGCCGGGACAGGGCTCTACGAGCAGTACTTC.

Points on this clone: The sample has other DNA sequences that encode this CDR3 too. The V call is TRBV4-1, the J call TRBJ1-1, with unresolved D. Trimming cost V 1 base and J 1 base, with 4 bases left between them. Germline V CDR1 and CDR2: MGHRA, YSYEKL. The CDR3 sequence is 13 residues long. The CDR3 region has the DNA TGCGCCAGCAGCCAAGTGAGGAACACTGAAGCTTTCTTT. This encodes CASSQVRNTEAFF.

The gene calls are TRBV4-1 and TRBJ1-6, with D possibly being TRBD1 (6 bases). The CDR3 sequence is 18 residues long. Germline CDR1 and CDR2: MGHRA and YSYEKL. Trimming removed 1 base from V and 6 bases from J, with 19 bases in between. The CDR3: CASSQAPGAGQANSPLHF. The CDR3 DNA follows: TGCGCCAGCAGCCAAGCCCCGGGGGCGGGTCAGGCTAATTCACCCCTCCACTTT.

As regards this clone: This same CDR3 is encoded by further DNA sequences in the sample. V is TRBV12-5 and J is TRBJ2-7; a possible D gene is TRBD1 (5 bases). The CDR3 runs 12 residues. Germline V gene sequence: CDR1 LGHNT, CDR2 FRNRAP. V was trimmed by 2 bases and J by 5 bases, leaving 7 bases between them. CDR3 in amino acids: CASGLSRDEQYF. Written as DNA, the CDR3 is TGTGCTAGTGGTTTGTCCAGGGACGAGCAGTACTTC.

The chain's CDR3 is CASSLVGKNTGELFF. CDR3 coding DNA: TGTGCCAGCAGCTTAGTCGGTAAGAACACCGGGGAGCTGTTTTTT. V and J are TRBV7-9 and TRBJ2-2; D is uncertain. This CDR3 contains 15 residues. Looked up from germline, CDR1 is SEHNR and CDR2 is FQNEAQ (reference sequence). The V end was cut by 1 base, the J end by 1 base, with 7 bases between.

Of note for this clone: This sample also contains other DNA sequences that code for the same CDR3. The chain combines TRBV5-6 with TRBJ1-2, with D tentatively TRBD1 (6 bases). CDR3 length: 13 amino acids. The germline gives CDR1 SGHDT, CDR2 YYEEEE. V was shortened by 4 bases and J by 8 bases, with 15 bases between the two germline ends. The CDR3 region has the DNA TGTGCCAGCAGCCTAGGGGGGGTATACGGCTACACCTTC. Translation: CASSLGGVYGYTF.